Given below is one TCR beta chain in context. Described treatment: some 19 received Ad26.COV2.S at low or high dose, single or two shots; several received placebo; per-sample allocation not given. Sampling was performed 63 days after the first vaccine or placebo injection. Clones were read by immunoSEQ multiplex PCR, and TCRdb kept only the in-frame ones, dropping some. The data contain hundreds of thousands of clones, around 86% of them singletons. Germline CDR1 reads SGHNT; CDR2 reads YYREEE (reference sequence). Trimming removed 10 bases from V and 8 bases from J; junction bases left unmatched: 18. The CDR3 spans 15 residues. These data are taken from a study of Ad26.COV2.S vaccination and SARS-CoV-2 variants.

Sequenced here: peripheral blood, sampled in a trial of Ad26.COV2.S vaccine versus placebo. The chain combines TRBV5-4 with TRBJ1-2; TRBD1 matches at 9 bases. The sequence came from a person aged 18 to 59 who received the Ad26.COV2.S COVID-19 vaccine or a placebo. The CDR3 region has the DNA TGTGCCGGGTCACAGGGGGCGCCACCATCGGGGGGCTACACCTTC. This gives the protein CAGSQGAPPSGGYTF.